This record covers a single TCR beta chain. The antigen is undetermined. CDR3 length: 14 residues. The germline gives CDR1 SGHVS, CDR2 FQNEAQ. The ends were cut back, 2 bases at V and 0 bases at J, with 8 bases in the middle. It was with 60 Vbeta and 13 Jbeta primers that the PCR ran. Measured with immunoSEQ multiplex PCR; TCRdb has only the in-frame clones, and not every one. The sample includes approximately 75,000 clones. This sample was included in a study of cytomegalovirus exposure and HLA in healthy donors. Points from the study as a whole: Analysis was performed later, and it showed HLA-associated TCR beta chains to be more clonally expanded than equally common others. For most TCR sequences rarity was the rule, although some public TCRs occurred in many donors. Follow-up analysis later connected one missense variant in DCLRE1C with trimming of TCR beta V- and J-genes.

The sample taken for sequencing was PBMCs. V is TRBV7-8 and J is TRBJ2-7, with no clear D. This clonotype originated in a boy aged 5-17 years in good health and CMV-seronegative. This CDR3 reads CASSLQWSSYEQYF. In DNA, the CDR3 is TGTGCCAGCAGCTTACAATGGAGCTCCTACGAGCAGTACTTC. The whole variable domain, filled in from reference TRBV7-8 and TRBJ2-7, reads GAGVSQSPRYKVAKRGQDVALRCDPISGHVSLFWYQQALGQGPEFLTYFQNEAQLDKSGLPSDRFFAERPEGSVSTLKIQRTQQEDSAVYLCASSLQWSSYEQYFGPGTRLTVT.